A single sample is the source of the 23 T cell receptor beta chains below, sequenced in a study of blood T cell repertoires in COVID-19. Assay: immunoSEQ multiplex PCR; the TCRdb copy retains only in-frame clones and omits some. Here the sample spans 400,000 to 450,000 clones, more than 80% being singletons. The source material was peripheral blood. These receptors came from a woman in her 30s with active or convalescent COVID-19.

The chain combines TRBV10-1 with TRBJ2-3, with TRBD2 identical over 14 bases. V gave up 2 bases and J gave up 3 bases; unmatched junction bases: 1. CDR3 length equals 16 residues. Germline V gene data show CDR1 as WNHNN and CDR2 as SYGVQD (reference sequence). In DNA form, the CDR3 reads TGCGCCAGCAGTGAGGGGACTAGCGGGAGAACAGATACGCAGTATTTT. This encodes CASSEGTSGRTDTQYF.

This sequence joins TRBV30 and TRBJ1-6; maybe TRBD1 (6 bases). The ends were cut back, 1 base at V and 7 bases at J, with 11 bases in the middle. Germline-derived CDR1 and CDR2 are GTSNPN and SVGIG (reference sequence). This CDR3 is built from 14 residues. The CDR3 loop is CAWSGTGRNSPLHF. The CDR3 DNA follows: TGTGCCTGGAGTGGTACAGGGCGGAATTCACCCCTCCACTTT.

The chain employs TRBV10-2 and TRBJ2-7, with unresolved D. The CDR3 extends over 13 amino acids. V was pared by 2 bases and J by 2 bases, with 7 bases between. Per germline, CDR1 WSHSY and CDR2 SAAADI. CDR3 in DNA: TGCGCCAGCAGTGAGGACTTACCCTACGAGCAGTACTTC. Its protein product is CASSEDLPYEQYF.

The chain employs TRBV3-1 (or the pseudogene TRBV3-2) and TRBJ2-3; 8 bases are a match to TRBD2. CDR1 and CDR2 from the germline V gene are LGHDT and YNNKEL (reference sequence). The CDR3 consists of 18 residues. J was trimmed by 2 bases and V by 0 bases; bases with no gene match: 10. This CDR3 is CASSQDSQREMITDTQYF. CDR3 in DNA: TGTGCCAGCAGCCAAGATAGCCAGCGGGAGATGATCACAGATACGCAGTATTTT.

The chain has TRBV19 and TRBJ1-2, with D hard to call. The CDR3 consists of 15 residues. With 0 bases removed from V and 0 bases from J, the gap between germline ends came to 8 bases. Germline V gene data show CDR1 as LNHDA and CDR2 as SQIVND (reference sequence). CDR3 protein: CASSIDPVTNYGYTF. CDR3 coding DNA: TGTGCCAGTAGTATAGATCCAGTGACTAACTATGGCTACACCTTC. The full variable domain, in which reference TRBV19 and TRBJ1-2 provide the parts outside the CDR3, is DGGITQSPKYLFRKEGQNVTLSCEQNLNHDAMYWYRQDPGQGLRLIYYSQIVNDFQKGDIAEGYSVSREKKESFPLTVTSAQKNPTAFYLCASSIDPVTNYGYTFGSGTRLTVV.

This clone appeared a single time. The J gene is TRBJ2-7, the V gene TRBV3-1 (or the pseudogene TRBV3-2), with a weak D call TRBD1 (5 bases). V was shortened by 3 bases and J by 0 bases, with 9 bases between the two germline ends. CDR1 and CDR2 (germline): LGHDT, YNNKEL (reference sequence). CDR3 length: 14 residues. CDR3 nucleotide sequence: TGTGCCAGCAGCCATAGTCAGGGCTCCTACGAGCAGTACTTC. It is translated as CASSHSQGSYEQYF.

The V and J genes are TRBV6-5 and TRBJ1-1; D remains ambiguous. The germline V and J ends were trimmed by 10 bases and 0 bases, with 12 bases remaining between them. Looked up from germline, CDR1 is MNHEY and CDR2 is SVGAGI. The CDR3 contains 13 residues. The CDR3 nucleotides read TGTGCCACCGAGCTAACAGTGAACACTGAAGCTTTCTTT. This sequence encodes CATELTVNTEAFF.

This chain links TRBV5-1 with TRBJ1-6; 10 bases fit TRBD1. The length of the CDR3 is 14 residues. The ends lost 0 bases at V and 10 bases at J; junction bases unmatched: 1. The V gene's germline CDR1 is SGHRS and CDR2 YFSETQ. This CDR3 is CASSLGDRGSPLHF. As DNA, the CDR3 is TGCGCCAGCAGCTTGGGGGACAGGGGATCACCCCTCCACTTT.

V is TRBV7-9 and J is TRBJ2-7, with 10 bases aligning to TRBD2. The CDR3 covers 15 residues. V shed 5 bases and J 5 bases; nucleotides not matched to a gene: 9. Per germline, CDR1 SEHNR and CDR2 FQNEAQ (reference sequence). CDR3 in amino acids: CASSVLAGEADEQYF. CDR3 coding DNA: TGTGCCAGCAGCGTCCTAGCGGGAGAGGCTGACGAGCAGTACTTC.

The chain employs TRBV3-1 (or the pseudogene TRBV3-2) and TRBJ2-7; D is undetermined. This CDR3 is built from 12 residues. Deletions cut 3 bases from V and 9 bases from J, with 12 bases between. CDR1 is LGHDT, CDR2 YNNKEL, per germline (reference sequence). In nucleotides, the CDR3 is TGTGCCAGCAGCCAGACCGGCGCAGGGCAGTACTTC. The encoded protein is CASSQTGAGQYF.

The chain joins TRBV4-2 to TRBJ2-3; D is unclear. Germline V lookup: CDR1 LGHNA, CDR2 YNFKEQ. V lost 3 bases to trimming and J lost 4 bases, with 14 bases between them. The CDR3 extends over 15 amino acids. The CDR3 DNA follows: TGTGCCAGCAGCCAGGCAATTGGTGCAGCAGATACGCAGTATTTT. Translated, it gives CASSQAIGAADTQYF.

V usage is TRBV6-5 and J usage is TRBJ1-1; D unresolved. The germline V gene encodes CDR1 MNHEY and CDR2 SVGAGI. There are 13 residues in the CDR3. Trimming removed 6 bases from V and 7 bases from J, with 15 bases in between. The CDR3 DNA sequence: TGTGCCAGCAGCCCGGGAAACACCCTTGAAGCTTTCTTT. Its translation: CASSPGNTLEAFF.

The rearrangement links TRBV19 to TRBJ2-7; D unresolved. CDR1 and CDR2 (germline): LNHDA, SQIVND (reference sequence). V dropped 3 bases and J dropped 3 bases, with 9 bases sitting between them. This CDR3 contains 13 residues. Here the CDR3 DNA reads TGTGCCAGTAGTATTCCCCCCAACTACGAGCAGTACTTC. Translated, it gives CASSIPPNYEQYF. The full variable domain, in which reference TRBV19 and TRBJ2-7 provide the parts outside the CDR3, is DGGITQSPKYLFRKEGQNVTLSCEQNLNHDAMYWYRQDPGQGLRLIYYSQIVNDFQKGDIAEGYSVSREKKESFPLTVTSAQKNPTAFYLCASSIPPNYEQYFGPGTRLTVT.

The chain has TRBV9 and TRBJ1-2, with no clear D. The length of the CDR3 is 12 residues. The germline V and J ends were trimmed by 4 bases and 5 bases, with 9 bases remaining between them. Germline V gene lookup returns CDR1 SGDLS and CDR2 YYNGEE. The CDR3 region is CASSPTRYGYTF. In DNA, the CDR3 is TGTGCCAGCAGCCCCACCAGGTATGGCTACACCTTC.

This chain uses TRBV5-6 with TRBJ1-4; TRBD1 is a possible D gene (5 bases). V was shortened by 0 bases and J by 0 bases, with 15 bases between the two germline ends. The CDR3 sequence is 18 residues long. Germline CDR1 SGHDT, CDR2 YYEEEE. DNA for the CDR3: TGTGCCAGCAGCTTGGTGGGGGTACTAGCCGCAACTAATGAAAAACTGTTTTTT. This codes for CASSLVGVLAATNEKLFF. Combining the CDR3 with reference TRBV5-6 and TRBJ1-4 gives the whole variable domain DAGVTQSPTHLIKTRGQQVTLRCSPKSGHDTVSWYQQALGQGPQFIFQYYEEEERQRGNFPDRFSGHQFPNYSSELNVNALLLGDSALYLCASSLVGVLAATNEKLFFGSGTQLSVL.

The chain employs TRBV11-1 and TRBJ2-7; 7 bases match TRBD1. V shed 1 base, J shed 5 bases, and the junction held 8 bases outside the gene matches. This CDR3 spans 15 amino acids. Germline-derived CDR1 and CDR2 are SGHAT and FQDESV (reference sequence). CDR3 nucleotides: TGTGCCAGCAGCTTAGAGTCCGACAGGGTGCACGAGCAGTACTTC. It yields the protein CASSLESDRVHEQYF. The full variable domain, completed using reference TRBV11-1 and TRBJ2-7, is EAEVAQSPRYKITEKSQAVAFWCDPISGHATLYWYRQILGQGPELLVQFQDESVVDDSQLPKDRFSAERLKGVDSTLKIQPAELGDSAMYLCASSLESDRVHEQYFGPGTRLTVT.

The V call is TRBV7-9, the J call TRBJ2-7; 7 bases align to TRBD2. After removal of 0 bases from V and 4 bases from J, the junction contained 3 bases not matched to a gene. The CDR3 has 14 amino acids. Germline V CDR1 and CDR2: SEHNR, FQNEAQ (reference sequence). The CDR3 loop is CASSLAPSGYEQYF. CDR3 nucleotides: TGTGCCAGCAGCTTAGCGCCTAGCGGATACGAGCAGTACTTC.

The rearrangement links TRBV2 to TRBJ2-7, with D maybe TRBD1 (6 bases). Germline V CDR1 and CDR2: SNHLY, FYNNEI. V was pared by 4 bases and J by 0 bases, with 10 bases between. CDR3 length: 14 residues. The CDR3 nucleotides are TGTGCCAGCAGTGGACAGGCTAGCTCCTACGAGCAGTACTTC. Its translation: CASSGQASSYEQYF.

The CDR3 nucleotides read TGCGCCAGCAGCTCAGGTCTCTATGGCTACACCTTC. This gives the protein CASSSGLYGYTF. The J gene is TRBJ1-2, the V gene TRBV5-1; D gene unclear. CDR3 length: 12 residues. Trimming stripped 3 bases from V and 4 bases from J, with 7 bases between. Per the germline V gene, CDR1 is SGHRS and CDR2 is YFSETQ. Full variable domain (outside the CDR3, taken from reference TRBV5-1 and TRBJ1-2): KAGVTQTPRYLIKTRGQQVTLSCSPISGHRSVSWYQQTPGQGLQFLFEYFSETQRNKGNFPGRFSGRQFSNSRSEMNVSTLELGDSALYLCASSSGLYGYTFGSGTRLTVV.

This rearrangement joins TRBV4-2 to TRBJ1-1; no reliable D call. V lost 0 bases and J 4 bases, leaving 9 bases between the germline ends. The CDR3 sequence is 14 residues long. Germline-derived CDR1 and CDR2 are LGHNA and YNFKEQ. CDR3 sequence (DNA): TGTGCCAGCAGCCAAGATTCACTGCTCACTGAAGCTTTCTTT. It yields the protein CASSQDSLLTEAFF.

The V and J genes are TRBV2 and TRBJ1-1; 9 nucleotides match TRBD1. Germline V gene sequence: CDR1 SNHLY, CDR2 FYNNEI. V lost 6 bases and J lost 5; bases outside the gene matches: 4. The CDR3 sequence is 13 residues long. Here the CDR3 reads CASSNRGLTEAFF. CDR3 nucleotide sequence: TGTGCCAGCAGCAACAGGGGGCTGACTGAAGCTTTCTTT.

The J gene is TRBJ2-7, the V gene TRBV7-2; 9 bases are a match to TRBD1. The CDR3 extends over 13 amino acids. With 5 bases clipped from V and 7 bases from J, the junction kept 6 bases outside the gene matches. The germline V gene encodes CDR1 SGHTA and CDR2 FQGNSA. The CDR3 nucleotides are TGTGCCAGCAGCGAAGGGACAGGGATGGAGCAGTACTTC. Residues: CASSEGTGMEQYF.

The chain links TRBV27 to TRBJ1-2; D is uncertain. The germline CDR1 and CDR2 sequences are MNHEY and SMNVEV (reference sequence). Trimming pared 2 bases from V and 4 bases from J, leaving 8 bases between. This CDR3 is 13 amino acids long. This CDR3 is CASSLAGPYGYTF. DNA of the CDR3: TGTGCCAGCAGTTTAGCGGGCCCCTATGGCTACACCTTC.